A selection of T cell receptor beta chains follows, all from one sample in a study of cytomegalovirus exposure and HLA in healthy donors. Generated by immunoSEQ multiplex PCR, the TCRdb table keeps only in-frame clones and is missing some. The table has 130,000 or so clones, about 90% seen once. The source material was PBMCs. The source is a woman in her thirties in good health and CMV-seropositive. Each CDR3 is given with its conserved first and last residue. The D gene is left open where the match is weak. Expanded clones are given a class, and other clones once, few, many or no size at all.

J gene,D gene,V gene,clone size,CDR3 DNA,CDR3 protein
TRBJ1-5,-,TRBV18,-,TGTGCCAGCTCACCATCGACAGGAAAGAATCAGCCCCAGCATTTT,CASSPSTGKNQPQHF
TRBJ2-5,TRBD2,TRBV2,-,TGTGCCAGCAGTGAAGGCCTAGCGGGGGCGGGAGAGACCCAGTACTTC,CASSEGLAGAGETQYF
TRBJ1-2,TRBD1,TRBV7-2,-,TGTGCCAGCAGCACCGGACAGGGCTATGGCTACACCTTC,CASSTGQGYGYTF
TRBJ2-1,TRBD2,TRBV28,-,TGTGCCAGCAGCCCCTGGGGACTAGCGGGAGGTCTCCCGAGGAATGAGCAGTTCTTC,CASSPWGLAGGLPRNEQFF
TRBJ1-1,-,TRBV28,-,TGTGCCAGCAGTTTCAGACAGCTCACTGAAGCTTTCTTT,CASSFRQLTEAFF
TRBJ2-2,-,TRBV5-4,-,TGTGCCAGCAGCTTGAGCGGTGCGAACACCGGGGAGCTGTTTTTT,CASSLSGANTGELFF
TRBJ1-2,TRBD1,TRBV28,-,TGTGCCAGCAGGGACAGGGGGCACCCACTGGGCGGCTACACCTTC,CASRDRGHPLGGYTF
TRBJ2-7,-,TRBV7-5,-,TGTGTCAGAAGCGCCTGGTCGAGGGCATACGAGCAGTACTTC,CVRSAWSRAYEQYF
TRBJ2-6,-,TRBV2,-,TGTGCCAGCAGTTACTATTTCCTCAGCTCTGGGGCCAACGTCCTGACTTTC,CASSYYFLSSGANVLTF
TRBJ2-2,TRBD1,TRBV2,-,TGTGCCAGTGCACAGGGGTTCATCGTCGGGGAGCTGTTTTTT,CASAQGFIVGELFF
TRBJ2-1,TRBD2,TRBV9,once,TGTGCCAGCAGCGTAGTAGACGCGGGGGCCTACAATGAGCAGTTCTTC,CASSVVDAGAYNEQFF
TRBJ2-5,TRBD1,TRBV23-1,-,TGCGCCAGCAGTCGGACAGGGGGGAAAGAGACCCAGTACTTC,CASSRTGGKETQYF
TRBJ2-7,TRBD2,TRBV27,-,TGTGCCAGCAGGTCTAGCGGGAGGGGTTACGAGCAGTACTTC,CASRSSGRGYEQYF
TRBJ1-2,TRBD1,TRBV2,-,TGTGCCAGCAGTGAATTCGTGGACAGGCGATTCTATGGCTACACCTTC,CASSEFVDRRFYGYTF
TRBJ2-1,TRBD2,TRBV5-4,-,TGTGCCAGCAGGGTGTGGGAGGGGATCAATGAGCAGTTCTTC,CASRVWEGINEQFF
TRBJ2-7,TRBD1,TRBV5-1,once,TGCGCCAGCAGCCCGGGTAAGACAGGGAAGTCCTACGAGCAGTACTTC,CASSPGKTGKSYEQYF
TRBJ1-1,TRBD1,TRBV5-1,few,TGCGCCAGCAGCTTGACAGGGGGGAACACTGAAGCTTTCTTT,CASSLTGGNTEAFF
TRBJ2-7,-,TRBV6-1,-,TGTGCCAGCAGTGAAGCGACTTTTACAGGATATGCCGAGCAGTACTTC,CASSEATFTGYAEQYF
TRBJ2-4,-,TRBV5-4,-,TGTGCCAGCAGCTTGGACCTAGCAGTAGCCAAAAACATTCAGTACTTC,CASSLDLAVAKNIQYF
TRBJ2-3,-,TRBV6-6,few,TGTGCCACCATGCCCCCGAGGACAGATACGCAGTATTTT,CATMPPRTDTQYF
TRBJ2-3,TRBD2,TRBV7-8,few,TGTGCCAGCAGCTTAGAACTCTCTAGCGGCGCAGATACGCAGTATTTT,CASSLELSSGADTQYF
TRBJ2-7,TRBD2,TRBV2,-,TGTGCCAGCAGTGTTCTAGCGGGATCCTACGAGCAGTACTTC,CASSVLAGSYEQYF
TRBJ1-1,-,TRBV14,-,TGTGCCAGCAGCCAACAGGGGTACACTGAAGCTTTCTTT,CASSQQGYTEAFF
TRBJ2-7,-,TRBV11-2,-,TGTGCCAGCAGCTTAACAGCCTACGAGCAGTACTTC,CASSLTAYEQYF
TRBJ2-1,TRBD2,TRBV2,-,TGTGCCAGCAGGCCCATTGGGGCGGGGGGTTATGAGCAGTTCTTC,CASRPIGAGGYEQFF
TRBJ1-6,-,TRBV27,-,TGTGCCAGCAGTAGAGGGGGGGATTCACCCCTCCACTTT,CASSRGGDSPLHF
TRBJ1-5,-,TRBV18,once,TGTGCCAGCTCACCACCAGACTTCAATCAGCCCCAGCATTTT,CASSPPDFNQPQHF
TRBJ2-7,TRBD2,TRBV4-1,-,TGCGCCAGCAGCCAAGTCTCTGGCGGGAGGGCATCCTACGAGCAGTACTTC,CASSQVSGGRASYEQYF
TRBJ2-7,TRBD1,TRBV11-3,once,TGTGCCAGCAGCCCCGGAATCGGACAGGGGTACGAGCAGTACTTC,CASSPGIGQGYEQYF
TRBJ2-1,-,TRBV7-3,-,TGTGCCAGCAGCTTAACGTACGGTGGAGGCCATGAGCAGTTCTTC,CASSLTYGGGHEQFF
TRBJ1-2,-,TRBV5-4,-,TGTGCCAGCAGCTCCACAGGAGCTAACTATGGCTACACCTTC,CASSSTGANYGYTF
TRBJ2-2,-,TRBV9,-,TGTGCCAGCAGCGCCCGCCTCGGAGGGAACACCGGGGAGCTGTTTTTT,CASSARLGGNTGELFF
TRBJ1-1,-,TRBV10-3,-,TGTGCCATCAGCTCACCGGAGTTGGTAGCTTTCTTT,CAISSPELVAFF
TRBJ1-2,TRBD1,TRBV5-6,-,TGTGCCAGCAGCGAAGGACAGGGGGTTGGCTACACCTTC,CASSEGQGVGYTF
TRBJ2-7,TRBD1,TRBV7-9,once,TGTGCCAGCAGCGGGTGGGACAGTCCTCCTGGAGAGCAGTACTTC,CASSGWDSPPGEQYF
TRBJ2-1,-,TRBV11-3,-,TGTGCCAGCAGCTTAGGTACGGGGGATGAGCAGTTCTTC,CASSLGTGDEQFF
TRBJ2-7,TRBD1,TRBV6-5,-,TGTGCCAGCAGTCGCTCAGGGACAGGGAGACACGAGCAGTACTTC,CASSRSGTGRHEQYF